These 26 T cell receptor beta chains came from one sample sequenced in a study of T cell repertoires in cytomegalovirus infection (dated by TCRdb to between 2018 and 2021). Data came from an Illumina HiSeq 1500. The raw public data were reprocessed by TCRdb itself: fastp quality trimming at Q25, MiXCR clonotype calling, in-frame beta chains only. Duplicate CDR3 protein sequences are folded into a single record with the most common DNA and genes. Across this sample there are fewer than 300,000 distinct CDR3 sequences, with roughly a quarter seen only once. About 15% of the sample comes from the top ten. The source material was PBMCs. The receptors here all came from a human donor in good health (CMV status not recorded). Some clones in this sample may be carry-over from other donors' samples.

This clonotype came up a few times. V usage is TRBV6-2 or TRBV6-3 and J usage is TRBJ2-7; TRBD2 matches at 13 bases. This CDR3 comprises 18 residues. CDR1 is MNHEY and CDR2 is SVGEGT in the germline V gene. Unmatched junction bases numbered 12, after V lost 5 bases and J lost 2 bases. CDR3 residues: CASSQLAGGQGRTYEQYF. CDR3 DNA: TGTGCCAGCAGTCAACTAGCGGGAGGGCAGGGAAGGACCTACGAGCAGTACTTC.

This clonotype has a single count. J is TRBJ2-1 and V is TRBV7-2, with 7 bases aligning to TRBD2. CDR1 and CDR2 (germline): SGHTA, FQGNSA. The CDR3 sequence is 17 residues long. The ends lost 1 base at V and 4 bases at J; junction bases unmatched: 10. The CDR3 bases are TGTGCCAGCAGCTTAGTAAGGGCGACTAGCCATTACAATGAGCAGTTCTTC. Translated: CASSLVRATSHYNEQFF.

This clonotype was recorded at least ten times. The CDR3: CASRLTGGLDQPQHF. CDR3 nucleotide sequence: TGTGCCAGTAGGCTAACGGGGGGATTGGATCAGCCCCAGCATTTT. The rearrangement uses TRBV7-2 and TRBJ1-5, with D perhaps TRBD1 (5 bases). The CDR3 totals 15 residues. CDR1 SGHTA and CDR2 FQGNSA come from the germline V gene. Trimming stripped 9 bases from V and 5 bases from J, with 20 bases between.

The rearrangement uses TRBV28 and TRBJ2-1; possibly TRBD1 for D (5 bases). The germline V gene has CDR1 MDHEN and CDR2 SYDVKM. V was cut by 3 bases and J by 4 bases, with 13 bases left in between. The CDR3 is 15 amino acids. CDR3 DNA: TGTGCCAGCAGTTTTACCCAGGGCTGGTACAATGAGCAGTTCTTC. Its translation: CASSFTQGWYNEQFF.

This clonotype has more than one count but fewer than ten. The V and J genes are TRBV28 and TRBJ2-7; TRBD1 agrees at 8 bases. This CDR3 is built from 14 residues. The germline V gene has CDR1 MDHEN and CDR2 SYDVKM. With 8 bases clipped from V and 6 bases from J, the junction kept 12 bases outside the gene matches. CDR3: CASGPGQVSAEQYF. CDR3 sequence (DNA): TGTGCCAGCGGACCGGGACAGGTGTCTGCCGAGCAGTACTTC.

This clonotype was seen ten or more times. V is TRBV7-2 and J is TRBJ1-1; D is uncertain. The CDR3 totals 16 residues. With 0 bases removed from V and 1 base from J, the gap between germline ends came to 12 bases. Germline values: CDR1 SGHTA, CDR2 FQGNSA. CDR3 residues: CASSLASGFGNTEAFF. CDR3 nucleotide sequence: TGTGCCAGCAGCTTAGCAAGTGGGTTCGGGAACACTGAAGCTTTCTTT.

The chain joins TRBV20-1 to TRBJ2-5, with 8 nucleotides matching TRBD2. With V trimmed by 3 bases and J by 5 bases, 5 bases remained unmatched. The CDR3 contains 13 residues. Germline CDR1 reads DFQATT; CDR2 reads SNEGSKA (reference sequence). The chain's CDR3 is CSASGGAWETQYF. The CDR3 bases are TGCAGTGCTAGCGGGGGGGCCTGGGAGACCCAGTACTTC.

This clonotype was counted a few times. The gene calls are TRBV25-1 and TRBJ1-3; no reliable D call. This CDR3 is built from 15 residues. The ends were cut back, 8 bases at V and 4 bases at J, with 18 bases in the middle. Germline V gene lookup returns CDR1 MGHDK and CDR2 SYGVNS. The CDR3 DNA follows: TGTGCCAGCGGAGCGGACCTCTCGGTCGGAAACACCATATATTTT. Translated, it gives CASGADLSVGNTIYF.

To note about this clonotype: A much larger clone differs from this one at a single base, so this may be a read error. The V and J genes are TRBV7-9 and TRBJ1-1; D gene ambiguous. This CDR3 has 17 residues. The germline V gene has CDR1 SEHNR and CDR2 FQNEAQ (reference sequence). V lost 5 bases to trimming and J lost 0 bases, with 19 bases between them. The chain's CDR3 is CASSQDSGRRMNTEAFF. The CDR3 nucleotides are TGTGCCAGCAGCCAAGATAGCGGGCGGCGGATGAACACTGAAGCTTTCTTT.

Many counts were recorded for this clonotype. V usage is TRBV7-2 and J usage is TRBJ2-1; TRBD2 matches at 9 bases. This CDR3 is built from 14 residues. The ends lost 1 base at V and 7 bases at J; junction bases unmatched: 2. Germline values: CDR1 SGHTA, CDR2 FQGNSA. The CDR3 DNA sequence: TGTGCCAGCAGCTTAGGTCTAGCGGGAAATGAGCAGTTCTTC. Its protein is CASSLGLAGNEQFF.

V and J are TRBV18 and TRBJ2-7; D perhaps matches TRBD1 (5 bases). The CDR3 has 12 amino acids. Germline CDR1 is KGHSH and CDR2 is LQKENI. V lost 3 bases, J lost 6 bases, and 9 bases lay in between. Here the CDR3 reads CASSPDTFEQYF. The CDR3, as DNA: TGTGCCAGCTCACCGGACACCTTCGAGCAGTACTTC.

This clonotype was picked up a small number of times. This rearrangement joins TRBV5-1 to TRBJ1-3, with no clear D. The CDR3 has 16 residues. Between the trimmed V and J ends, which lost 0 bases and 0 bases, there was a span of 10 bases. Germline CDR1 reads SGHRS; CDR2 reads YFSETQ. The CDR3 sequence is CASSLGHGNSGNTIYF. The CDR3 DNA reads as TGCGCCAGCAGCTTGGGACACGGAAACTCTGGAAACACCATATATTTT.

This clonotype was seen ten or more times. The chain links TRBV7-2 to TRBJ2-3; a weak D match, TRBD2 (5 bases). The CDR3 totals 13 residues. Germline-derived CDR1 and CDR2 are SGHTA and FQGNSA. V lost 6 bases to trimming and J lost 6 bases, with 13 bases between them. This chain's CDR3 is CASRVLSVDTQYF. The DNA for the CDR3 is TGTGCCAGCAGAGTCCTTAGCGTTGATACGCAGTATTTT.

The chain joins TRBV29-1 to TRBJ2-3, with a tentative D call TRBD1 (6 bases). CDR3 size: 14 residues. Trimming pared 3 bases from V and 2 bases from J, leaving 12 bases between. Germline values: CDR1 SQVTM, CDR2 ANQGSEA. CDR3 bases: TGCAGCGTTGAGGAGGACAGAAACACAGATACGCAGTATTTT. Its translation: CSVEEDRNTDTQYF.

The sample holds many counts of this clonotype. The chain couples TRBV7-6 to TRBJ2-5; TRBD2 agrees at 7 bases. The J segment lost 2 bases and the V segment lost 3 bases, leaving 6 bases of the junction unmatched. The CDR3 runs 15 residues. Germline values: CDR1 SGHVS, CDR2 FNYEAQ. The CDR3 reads CASSFSGAGQETQYF. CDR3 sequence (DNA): TGTGCCAGCAGCTTCAGCGGAGCGGGGCAAGAGACCCAGTACTTC. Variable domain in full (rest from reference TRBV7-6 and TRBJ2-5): GAGVSQSPRYKVTKRGQDVALRCDPISGHVSLYWYRQALGQGPEFLTYFNYEAQQDKSGLPNDRFSAERPEGSISTLTIQRTEQRDSAMYRCASSFSGAGQETQYFGPGTRLLVL.

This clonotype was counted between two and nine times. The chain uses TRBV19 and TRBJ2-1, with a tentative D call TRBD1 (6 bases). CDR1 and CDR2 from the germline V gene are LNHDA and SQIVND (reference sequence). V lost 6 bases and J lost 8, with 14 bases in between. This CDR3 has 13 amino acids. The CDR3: CASRKVQGDEQFF. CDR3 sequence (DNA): TGTGCCAGTAGAAAGGTACAGGGCGATGAGCAGTTCTTC.

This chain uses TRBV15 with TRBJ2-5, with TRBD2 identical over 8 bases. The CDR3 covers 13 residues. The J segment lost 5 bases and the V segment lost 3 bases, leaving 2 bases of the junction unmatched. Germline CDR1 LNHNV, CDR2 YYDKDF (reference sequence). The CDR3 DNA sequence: TGTGCCACCAGCAGGCCGGGGGGGGAGACCCAGTACTTC. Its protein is CATSRPGGETQYF. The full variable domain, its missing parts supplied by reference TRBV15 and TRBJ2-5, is DAMVIQNPRYQVTQFGKPVTLSCSQTLNHNVMYWYQQKSSQAPKLLFHYYDKDFNNEADTPDNFQSRRPNTSFCFLDIRSPGLGDTAMYLCATSRPGGETQYFGPGTRLLVL.

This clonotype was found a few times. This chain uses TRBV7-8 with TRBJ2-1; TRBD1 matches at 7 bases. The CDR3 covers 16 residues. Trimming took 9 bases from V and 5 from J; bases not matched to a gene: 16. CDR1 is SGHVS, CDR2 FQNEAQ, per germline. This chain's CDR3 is CARGQSSTRPNNEQFF. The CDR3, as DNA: TGTGCCAGGGGACAGTCCTCTACGCGACCCAACAATGAGCAGTTCTTC.

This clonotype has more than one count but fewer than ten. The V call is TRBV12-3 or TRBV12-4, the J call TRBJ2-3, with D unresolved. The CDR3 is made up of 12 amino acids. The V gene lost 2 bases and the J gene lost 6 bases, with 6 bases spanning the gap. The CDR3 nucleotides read TGTGCCAGCAGTTTATATTTGGATACGCAGTATTTT. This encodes CASSLYLDTQYF.

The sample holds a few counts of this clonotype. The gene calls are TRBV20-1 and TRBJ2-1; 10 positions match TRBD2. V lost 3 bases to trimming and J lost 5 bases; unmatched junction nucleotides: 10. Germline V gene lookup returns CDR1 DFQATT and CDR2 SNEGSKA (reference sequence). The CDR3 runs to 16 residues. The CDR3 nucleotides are TGCAGTGCTAGGGGCCCCTTCCTAGCGGGGGACAATGAGCAGTTCTTC. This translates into CSARGPFLAGDNEQFF.

The CDR3 region has the DNA TGCGCCAGCAGCCCGACTAGCTCCAAAGAGCAGTACTTC. This translates into CASSPTSSKEQYF. The chain carries TRBV5-1 and TRBJ2-7, with 7 bases identical to TRBD2. CDR3 length: 13 amino acids. V dropped 4 bases and J dropped 7; count of bases not matched to a gene: 8. Germline CDR1 reads SGHRS; CDR2 reads YFSETQ.

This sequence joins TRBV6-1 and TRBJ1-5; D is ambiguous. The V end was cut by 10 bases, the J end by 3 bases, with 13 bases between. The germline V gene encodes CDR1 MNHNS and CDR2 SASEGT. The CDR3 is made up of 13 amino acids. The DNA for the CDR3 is TGTGCCACCCGCCAGCAGGTCAATCAGCCCCAGCATTTT. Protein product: CATRQQVNQPQHF.

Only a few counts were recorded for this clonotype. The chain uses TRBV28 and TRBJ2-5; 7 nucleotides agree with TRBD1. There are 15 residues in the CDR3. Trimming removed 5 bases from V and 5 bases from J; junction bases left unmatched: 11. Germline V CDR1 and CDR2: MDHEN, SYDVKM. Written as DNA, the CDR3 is TGTGCCAGCAGTCAACCGACAGGGTGGGGGGAGACCCAGTACTTC. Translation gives CASSQPTGWGETQYF.

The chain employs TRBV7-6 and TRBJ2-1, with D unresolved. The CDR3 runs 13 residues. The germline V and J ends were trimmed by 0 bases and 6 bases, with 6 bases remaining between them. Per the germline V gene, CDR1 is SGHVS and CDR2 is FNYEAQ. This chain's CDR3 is CASSLAPGNEQFF. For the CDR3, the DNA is TGTGCCAGCAGCTTAGCGCCTGGCAATGAGCAGTTCTTC. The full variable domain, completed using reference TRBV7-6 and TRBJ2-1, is GAGVSQSPRYKVTKRGQDVALRCDPISGHVSLYWYRQALGQGPEFLTYFNYEAQQDKSGLPNDRFSAERPEGSISTLTIQRTEQRDSAMYRCASSLAPGNEQFFGPGTRLTVL.

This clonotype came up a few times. The CDR3 DNA sequence: TGTGCCAGCAGCTTATGGACAGGGGGCGCTGGGGCCAACGTCCTGACTTTC. It is translated as CASSLWTGGAGANVLTF. The chain recombines TRBV7-9 with TRBJ2-6; TRBD1 matches 11 bases. V dropped 2 bases and J dropped 2; count of bases not matched to a gene: 2. This CDR3 is built from 17 residues. Germline values: CDR1 SEHNR, CDR2 FQNEAQ (reference sequence).

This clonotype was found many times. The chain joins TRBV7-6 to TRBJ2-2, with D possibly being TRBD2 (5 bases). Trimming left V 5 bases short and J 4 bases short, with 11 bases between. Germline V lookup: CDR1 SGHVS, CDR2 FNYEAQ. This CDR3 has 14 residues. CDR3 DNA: TGTGCCAGCAGCGGCAGAGGGTCCACCGGGGAGCTGTTTTTT. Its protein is CASSGRGSTGELFF.